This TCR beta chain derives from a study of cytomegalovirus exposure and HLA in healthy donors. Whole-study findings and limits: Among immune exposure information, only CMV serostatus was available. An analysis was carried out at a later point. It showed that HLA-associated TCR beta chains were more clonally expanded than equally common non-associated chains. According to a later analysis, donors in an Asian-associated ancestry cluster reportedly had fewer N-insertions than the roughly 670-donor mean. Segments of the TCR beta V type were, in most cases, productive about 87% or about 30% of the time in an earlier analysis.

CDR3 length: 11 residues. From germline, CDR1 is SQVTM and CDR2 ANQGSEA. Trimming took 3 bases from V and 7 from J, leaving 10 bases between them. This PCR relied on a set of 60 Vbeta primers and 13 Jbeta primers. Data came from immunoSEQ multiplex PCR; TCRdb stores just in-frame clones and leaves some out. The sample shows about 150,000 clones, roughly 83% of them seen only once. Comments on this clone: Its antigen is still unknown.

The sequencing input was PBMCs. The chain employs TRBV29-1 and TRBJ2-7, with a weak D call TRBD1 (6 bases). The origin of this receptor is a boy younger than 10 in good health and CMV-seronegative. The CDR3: CSVEGAGEQYF. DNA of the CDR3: TGCAGCGTTGAGGGGGCGGGTGAGCAGTACTTC.